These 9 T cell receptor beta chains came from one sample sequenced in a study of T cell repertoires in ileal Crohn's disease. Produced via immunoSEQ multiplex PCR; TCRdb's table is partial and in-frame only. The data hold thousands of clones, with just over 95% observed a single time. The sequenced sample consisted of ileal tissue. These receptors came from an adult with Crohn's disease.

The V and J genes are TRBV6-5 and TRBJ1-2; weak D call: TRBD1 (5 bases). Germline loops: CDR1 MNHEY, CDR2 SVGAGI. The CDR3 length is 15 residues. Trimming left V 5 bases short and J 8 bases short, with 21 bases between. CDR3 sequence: CASSGGEGPIIGYTF. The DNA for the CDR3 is TGTGCCAGCAGTGGGGGGGAAGGGCCGATTATAGGCTACACCTTC.

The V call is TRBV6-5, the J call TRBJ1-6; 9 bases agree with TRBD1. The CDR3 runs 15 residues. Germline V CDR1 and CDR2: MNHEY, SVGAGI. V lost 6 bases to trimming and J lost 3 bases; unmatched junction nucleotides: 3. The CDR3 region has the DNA TGTGCCAGCAGGGGACAGGGCGGCTATAATTCACCCCTCCACTTT. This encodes CASRGQGGYNSPLHF.

CDR3 coding DNA: TGTGCCAGTAGTCAGGGGCAGGGTCAATCACCCCTCCACTTT. The encoded protein is CASSQGQGQSPLHF. The rearrangement uses TRBV19 and TRBJ1-6, with a weak D call TRBD1 (6 bases). V lost 5 bases, J lost 10 bases, and 15 bases lay in between. This CDR3 spans 14 amino acids. Per germline, CDR1 LNHDA and CDR2 SQIVND (reference sequence).

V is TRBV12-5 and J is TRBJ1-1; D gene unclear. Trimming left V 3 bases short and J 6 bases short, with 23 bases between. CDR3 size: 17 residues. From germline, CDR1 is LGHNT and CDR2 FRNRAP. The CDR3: CASGFYLTAGFSPEAFF. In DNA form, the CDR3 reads TGTGCTAGTGGTTTTTATCTTACGGCGGGGTTCTCTCCTGAAGCTTTCTTT.

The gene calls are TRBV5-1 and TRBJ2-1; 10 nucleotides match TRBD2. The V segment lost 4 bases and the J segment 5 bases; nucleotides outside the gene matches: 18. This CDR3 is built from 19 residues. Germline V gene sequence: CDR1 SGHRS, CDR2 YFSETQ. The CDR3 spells CASSPEGLLGLAENNEQFF. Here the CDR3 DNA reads TGCGCCAGCAGCCCGGAGGGTTTGTTAGGACTAGCGGAGAACAATGAGCAGTTCTTC. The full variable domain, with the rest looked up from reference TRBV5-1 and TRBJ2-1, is KAGVTQTPRYLIKTRGQQVTLSCSPISGHRSVSWYQQTPGQGLQFLFEYFSETQRNKGNFPGRFSGRQFSNSRSEMNVSTLELGDSALYLCASSPEGLLGLAENNEQFFGPGTRLTVL.

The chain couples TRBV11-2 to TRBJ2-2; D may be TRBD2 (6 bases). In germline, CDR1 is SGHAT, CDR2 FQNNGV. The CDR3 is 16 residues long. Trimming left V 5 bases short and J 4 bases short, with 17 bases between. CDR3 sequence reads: CASSPQYGRGTGELFF. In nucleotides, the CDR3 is TGTGCCAGCAGCCCCCAGTACGGGAGAGGCACCGGGGAGCTGTTTTTT.

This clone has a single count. Here the CDR3 reads CASSMTGFDGYTF. Here the CDR3 DNA reads TGTGCCAGCAGCATGACAGGATTCGATGGCTACACCTTC. The V and J genes are TRBV6-5 and TRBJ1-2, with D tentatively TRBD1 (6 bases). Germline V gene lookup returns CDR1 MNHEY and CDR2 SVGAGI. This CDR3 spans 13 amino acids. The V end lost 6 bases, the J end lost 6 bases, and 14 bases lay between the germline ends.

CDR3 region: CASSPGRAHPIDQPQHF. Written as DNA, the CDR3 is TGCGCCAGCAGTCCGGGGAGGGCGCACCCTATAGATCAGCCCCAGCATTTT. The J gene is TRBJ1-5, the V gene TRBV23-1; D gene ambiguous. TRBV23-1 has ORF status, its function being uncertain. This CDR3 has 17 amino acids. The V end lost 4 bases, the J end lost 5 bases, and 21 bases lay between the germline ends.

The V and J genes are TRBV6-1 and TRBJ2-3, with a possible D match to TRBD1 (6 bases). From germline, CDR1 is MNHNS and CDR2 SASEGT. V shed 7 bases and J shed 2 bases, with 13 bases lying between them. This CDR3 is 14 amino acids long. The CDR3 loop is CASNQDRITDTQYF. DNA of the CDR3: TGTGCCAGCAACCAGGACAGAATCACAGATACGCAGTATTTT.